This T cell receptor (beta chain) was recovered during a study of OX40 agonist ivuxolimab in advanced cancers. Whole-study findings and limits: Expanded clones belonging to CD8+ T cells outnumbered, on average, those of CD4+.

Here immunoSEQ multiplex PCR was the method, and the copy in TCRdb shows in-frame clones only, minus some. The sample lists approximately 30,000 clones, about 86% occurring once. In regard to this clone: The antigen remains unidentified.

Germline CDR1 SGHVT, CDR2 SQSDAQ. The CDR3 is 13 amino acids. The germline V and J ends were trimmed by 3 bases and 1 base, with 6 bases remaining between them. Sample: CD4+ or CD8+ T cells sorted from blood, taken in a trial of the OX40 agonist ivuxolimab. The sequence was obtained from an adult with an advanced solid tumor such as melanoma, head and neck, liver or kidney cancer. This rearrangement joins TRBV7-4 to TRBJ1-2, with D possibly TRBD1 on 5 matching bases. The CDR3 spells CASSFTGNYGYTF. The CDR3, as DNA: TGTGCCAGCAGCTTTACAGGTAACTATGGCTACACCTTC.